A selection of T cell receptor beta chains follows, all from one sample in a study of T cell responses to AZD1222 COVID-19 vaccine. Profiled with immunoSEQ multiplex PCR; TCRdb holds only in-frame clones, not every one. The repertoire holds just under 95,000 clones, approximately 90% seen once, with about 20% in the top ten. Sequences were derived from peripheral blood, sampled on day 0 of AZD1222 vaccination. Receptors originate from an adult in good health. Both conserved end residues are part of each CDR3.

j_call | v_call | cdr3_aa
TRBJ1-2 | TRBV14 | CAGKNGALPNYGYTF
TRBJ1-1 | TRBV7-9 | CASSLSGNIRSEAFF
TRBJ1-2 | TRBV9 | CASSVRGAGGYGYTF
TRBJ1-2 | TRBV5-1 | CASSNAGTPNNYGYTF
TRBJ2-1 | TRBV3-1/TRBV3-2 | CASSQERRLHEQFF
TRBJ2-5 | TRBV15 | CATSRGGGAGETQYF
TRBJ1-3 | TRBV2 | CASLPGGRGNTIYF
TRBJ1-5 | TRBV28 | CASSQLGLGQPQHF
TRBJ2-5 | TRBV10-3 | CAISESGQRQETQYF
TRBJ1-2 | TRBV6-5 | CASSLDITGRQGYTF
TRBJ1-3 | TRBV18 | CASSPPGSGANTIYF
TRBJ2-7 | TRBV4-3 | CASSQGKTGGTISYEQYF
TRBJ2-7 | TRBV27 | CAAGQGLEEQYF
TRBJ1-1 | TRBV5-1 | CASSLEWNTEAFF
TRBJ1-4 | TRBV15 | CATSRSRQGNGEKLFF
TRBJ2-5 | TRBV2 | CASSEGGETQYF
TRBJ2-7 | TRBV18 | CASSPRTGIIYEQYF
TRBJ1-5 | TRBV19 | CASSRGINQPQHF
TRBJ1-2 | TRBV9 | CASSTPPARAYTF
TRBJ2-3 | TRBV7-2 | CASSWVGGTQYF